This T cell receptor beta chain was captured in a study of T cells after yellow fever vaccination. V was clipped by 0 bases and J by 0 bases, with 15 bases between them. The germline CDR1 and CDR2 sequences are DFQATT and SNEGSKA (reference sequence). The CDR3 has 16 residues. In TCRdb, the 5' RACE reads were re-called with MiXCR into one record per CDR3 protein. The data hold roughly 500,000 distinct CDR3 sequences, with over 15% observed a single time. This clonotype was seen a handful of times. This clonotype was sampled from a man younger than 40 who received the YFV17D yellow fever vaccine. Sequences were derived from PBMCs, sampled 15 days after the yellow fever booster vaccination. The gene calls are TRBV20-1 and TRBJ2-7; D is possibly TRBD1 or TRBD2 (5 bases each). The CDR3 protein is CSARDVGGQSSYEQYF. The CDR3 region has the DNA TGCAGTGCTAGAGATGTAGGAGGACAAAGCTCCTACGAGCAGTACTTC.